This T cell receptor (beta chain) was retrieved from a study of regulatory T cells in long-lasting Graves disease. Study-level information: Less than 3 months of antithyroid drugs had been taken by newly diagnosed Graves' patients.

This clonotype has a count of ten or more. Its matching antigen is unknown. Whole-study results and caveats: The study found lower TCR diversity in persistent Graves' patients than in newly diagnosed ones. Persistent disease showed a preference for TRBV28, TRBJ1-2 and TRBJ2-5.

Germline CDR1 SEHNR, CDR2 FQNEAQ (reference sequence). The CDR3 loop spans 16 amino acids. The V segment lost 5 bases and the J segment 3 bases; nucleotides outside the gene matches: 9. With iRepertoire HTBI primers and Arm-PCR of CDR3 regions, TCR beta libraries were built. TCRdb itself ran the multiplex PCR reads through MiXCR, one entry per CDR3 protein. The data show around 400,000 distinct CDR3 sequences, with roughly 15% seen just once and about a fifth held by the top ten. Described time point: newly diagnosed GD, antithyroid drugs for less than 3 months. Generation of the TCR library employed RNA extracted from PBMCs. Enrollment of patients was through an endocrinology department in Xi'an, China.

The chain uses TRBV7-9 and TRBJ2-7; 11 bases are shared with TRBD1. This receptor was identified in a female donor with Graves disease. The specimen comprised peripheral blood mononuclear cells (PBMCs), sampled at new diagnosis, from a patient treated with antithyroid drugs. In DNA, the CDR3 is TGTGCCAGCAGCCCCAGGGGACAGGGGGTAATCTACGAGCAGTACTTC. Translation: CASSPRGQGVIYEQYF.